This TCR beta chain was captured by sequencing in a study of blood T cells in healthy people across ages. Study findings and constraints: Estimates based on one million T cells were treated as lower bounds.

In its sample, this clonotype was seen a few times. Its antigen is unidentified. V was shortened by 2 bases and J by 5 bases, with 12 bases between the two germline ends. Looked up from germline, CDR1 is ENHRY and CDR2 is SYGVKD. The CDR3 totals 14 residues. Through a sample-barcoded 5' primer and a J-beta primer mix, a second PCR was run for roughly 6 to 12 cycles. Each cDNA molecule was tagged by a template-switch adaptor that had 12 random nucleotides. TCRdb processed the 5' RACE reads anew with MiXCR; each CDR3 protein has one entry. The sample has more than 1,400,000 distinct CDR3 sequences, 42% seen once.

This clonotype was sampled from a woman aged 18-35 years in good health. The sample consisted of blood. The rearrangement uses TRBV10-3 and TRBJ1-2; D gene uncertain. The CDR3 loop reads CAISEPSEVYGYTF. In DNA form, the CDR3 reads TGTGCCATCAGTGAGCCGTCGGAAGTTTATGGCTACACCTTC.